These 9 T cell receptor beta chains came from one sample sequenced in a study of blood T cell repertoires in COVID-19. Some clones are missing from TCRdb's copy, which holds only in-frame ones; the method was immunoSEQ multiplex PCR. The sample consists of 180,000 or so clones, 80% to 85% of them appearing once. The sample taken for sequencing was peripheral blood. Receptors were obtained from a human donor with acute or convalescent COVID-19. The donor label of this sample is uncertain.

This clone was seen a single time. The chain recombines TRBV5-1 with TRBJ2-3, with D possibly TRBD2 on 6 matching bases. This CDR3 spans 12 amino acids. CDR1 and CDR2 (germline): SGHRS, YFSETQ. V was cut by 4 bases and J by 6 bases, with 9 bases left in between. The CDR3 loop is CASSPGGDTQYF. In DNA, the CDR3 is TGCGCCAGCAGCCCCGGAGGGGATACGCAGTATTTT.

V usage is TRBV28 and J usage is TRBJ2-7, with TRBD2 matching 7 bases. The ends lost 5 bases at V and 3 bases at J; junction bases unmatched: 10. This CDR3 spans 15 amino acids. Germline CDR1 reads MDHEN; CDR2 reads SYDVKM. Here the CDR3 reads CASSVGGGSGYEQYF. The CDR3 DNA reads as TGTGCCAGCAGTGTAGGTGGCGGGAGCGGCTACGAGCAGTACTTC.

The V call is TRBV9, the J call TRBJ1-1; D not certain. The CDR3 has 13 residues. V dropped 0 bases and J dropped 2 bases, with 5 bases sitting between them. CDR1 and CDR2 (germline): SGDLS, YYNGEE. CDR3 DNA sequence: TGTGCCAGCAGCGTAGGAACAAACACTGAAGCTTTCTTT. Amino acids: CASSVGTNTEAFF. Drawing the rest from reference TRBV9 and TRBJ1-1, the complete variable domain is DSGVTQTPKHLITATGQRVTLRCSPRSGDLSVYWYQQSLDQGLQFLIQYYNGEERAKGNILERFSAQQFPDLHSELNLSSLELGDSALYFCASSVGTNTEAFFGQGTRLTVV.

V and J are TRBV19 and TRBJ1-4; 8 positions match TRBD1. Germline lookup yields CDR1 LNHDA and CDR2 SQIVND (reference sequence). The CDR3 sequence is 15 residues long. With 5 bases clipped from V and 8 bases from J, the junction kept 10 bases outside the gene matches. CDR3 sequence: CASSAPRDRLEKLFF. CDR3 coding DNA: TGTGCCAGTAGTGCCCCCCGGGACAGGTTGGAAAAACTGTTTTTT.

The gene calls are TRBV27 and TRBJ1-4; D is undetermined. In germline, CDR1 is MNHEY, CDR2 SMNVEV (reference sequence). The CDR3 has 13 residues. The V and J ends lost 1 base and 8 bases respectively, with 8 bases between them. The CDR3 DNA follows: TGTGCCAGCAGTTTATACTTGTCCGAAAAACTGTTTTTT. Translating gives CASSLYLSEKLFF. The full variable domain, in which reference TRBV27 and TRBJ1-4 provide the parts outside the CDR3, is EAQVTQNPRYLITVTGKKLTVTCSQNMNHEYMSWYRQDPGLGLRQIYYSMNVEVTDKGDVPEGYKVSRKEKRNFPLILESPSPNQTSLYFCASSLYLSEKLFFGSGTQLSVL.

The rearrangement joins TRBV6-5 to TRBJ2-2, with 9 bases matching TRBD1. V was pared by 10 bases and J by 1 base, with 4 bases of the junction left unmatched. Germline V gives CDR1 MNHEY, CDR2 SVGAGI. CDR3 length: 14 amino acids. Here the CDR3 DNA reads TGTGCCACCCGACAGGGGGGGAACACCGGGGAGCTGTTTTTT. Protein sequence: CATRQGGNTGELFF.

The chain combines TRBV28 with TRBJ2-2, with 7 bases lining up with TRBD1. Germline CDR1 reads MDHEN; CDR2 reads SYDVKM. V dropped 6 bases and J dropped 5; count of bases not matched to a gene: 6. This CDR3 comprises 14 residues. Here the CDR3 DNA reads TGTGCCAGCAGCCCTAACAGGGGAACCGGGGAGCTGTTTTTT. Amino acid sequence: CASSPNRGTGELFF.

This clone was picked up one time. The V and J genes are TRBV6-1 and TRBJ1-4; possible D gene TRBD1, 6 bases. The germline V gene encodes CDR1 MNHNS and CDR2 SASEGT. Trimming shortened V by 3 bases and J by 8 bases, and 19 bases separated the two germline ends. This CDR3 region has 16 residues. CDR3 residues: CASSDPSRGVREKLFF. The CDR3 nucleotides are TGTGCCAGCAGTGACCCCTCCAGGGGAGTAAGGGAAAAACTGTTTTTT.

This chain links TRBV30 with TRBJ2-6; D is ambiguous. Looked up from germline, CDR1 is GTSNPN and CDR2 is SVGIG (reference sequence). This CDR3 comprises 15 residues. The ends were cut back, 0 bases at V and 2 bases at J, with 8 bases in the middle. The CDR3 coding sequence is TGTGCCTGGAGTGTTTCTAGTACTGGGGCCAACGTCCTGACTTTC. Translated, it gives CAWSVSSTGANVLTF.